Listed here are 32 T cell receptor beta chains from one sample, sequenced in a study of T cell responses to AZD1222 COVID-19 vaccine listed by TCRdb under 2021. The time point label of this sample denotes: about 28 days (+/-7) after the second vaccine dose. The library came from the immunoSEQ multiplex PCR assay. TCRdb obtained this table from immuneACCESS and retained in-frame rearrangements with V and J assigned. These tables miss some clones; where compared with another copy, unresolved V genes account for less than half of the shortfall, and the remainder is unexplained. This sample has 150,000 to 200,000 clones in its table, and 80% to 95% of those were observed once. Approximately 1.9% of the sample lies in the top ten. The specimen comprised peripheral blood, sampled 28 days after the second AZD1222 dose. These receptor sequences come from an adult who received the AZD1222 COVID-19 vaccine.

This sequence joins TRBV19 and TRBJ2-7; no clear D. Trimming took 3 bases from V and 3 from J, leaving 12 bases between them. The CDR3 spans 14 residues. The germline V gene has CDR1 LNHDA and CDR2 SQIVND (reference sequence). The CDR3 sequence: CASSMDGGDYEQYF. The CDR3 DNA reads TGTGCCAGTAGTATGGATGGCGGAGACTACGAGCAGTACTTC.

V gene TRBV6-2 or TRBV6-3 combines with J gene TRBJ2-3; the match to TRBD2 covers 8 bases. V dropped 4 bases and J dropped 0; count of bases not matched to a gene: 9. The CDR3 is 17 residues long. Germline V lookup: CDR1 MNHEY, CDR2 SVGEGT. This CDR3 reads CASSSSAAGGSTDTQYF. The DNA of the CDR3 is TGTGCCAGCAGTTCGTCTGCGGCGGGGGGTAGCACAGATACGCAGTATTTT.

This clone has just one count. V is TRBV12-3 or TRBV12-4 and J is TRBJ1-1; D is perhaps TRBD1 (5 bases). Trimming cost V 4 bases and J 4 bases, with 10 bases left between them. The CDR3 sequence is 13 residues long. In nucleotides, the CDR3 is TGTGCCAGCAGTTCCGGTGGGGGCACTGAAGCTTTCTTT. It yields the protein CASSSGGGTEAFF.

This chain links TRBV9 with TRBJ2-7; 8 nucleotides align to TRBD1. Germline trimming cut 6 bases from V and 3 bases from J; bases unmatched to any gene: 11. Germline assignment: CDR1 SGDLS and CDR2 YYNGEE. The CDR3 spans 15 residues. CDR3 sequence reads: CASTWEDREGYEQYF. The CDR3 nucleotides are TGTGCCAGCACCTGGGAGGACAGGGAAGGCTACGAGCAGTACTTC.

The chain joins TRBV4-1 to TRBJ2-4; unclear D gene. The ends were cut back, 1 base at V and 7 bases at J, with 5 bases in the middle. The CDR3 has 12 amino acids. Germline assignment: CDR1 MGHRA and CDR2 YSYEKL. The CDR3 loop reads CASSQAPNIQYF. The CDR3 region has the DNA TGCGCCAGCAGCCAAGCCCCGAACATTCAGTACTTC.

This sequence joins TRBV19 and TRBJ1-2, with a tentative D call TRBD1 (5 bases). Germline assignment: CDR1 LNHDA and CDR2 SQIVND (reference sequence). Between the trimmed V and J ends, which lost 3 bases and 4 bases, there was a span of 9 bases. The length of the CDR3 is 13 residues. CDR3 bases: TGTGCCAGTAGTATTACAGGAATCTATGGCTACACCTTC. As protein: CASSITGIYGYTF.

The chain links TRBV3-1 (or the pseudogene TRBV3-2) to TRBJ1-2; D might be TRBD1 (6 bases). This CDR3 region has 14 residues. V lost 2 bases, J lost 8 bases, and 15 bases lay in between. The germline CDR1 and CDR2 sequences are LGHDT and YNNKEL (reference sequence). The DNA for the CDR3 is TGTGCCAGCAGCCAAACTCAGGGGAGAGGCGGCTACACCTTC. Protein sequence: CASSQTQGRGGYTF.

J is TRBJ1-2 and V is TRBV2; a weak D match, TRBD1 (5 bases). Trimming took off 5 bases at V and 0 bases at J, with 13 bases between the two ends. Per germline, CDR1 SNHLY and CDR2 FYNNEI. The CDR3 loop spans 15 amino acids. Written as DNA, the CDR3 is TGTGCCAGCAGTACCGCCGTGGGACCTAACTATGGCTACACCTTC. This encodes CASSTAVGPNYGYTF. The whole variable domain, filled in from reference TRBV2 and TRBJ1-2, reads EPEVTQTPSHQVTQMGQEVILRCVPISNHLYFYWYRQILGQKVEFLVSFYNNEISEKSEIFDDQFSVERPDGSNFTLKIRSTKLEDSAMYFCASSTAVGPNYGYTFGSGTRLTVV.

CDR3 in amino acids: CASSLGDWEQYF. Here the CDR3 DNA reads TGTGCCAGCAGCTTAGGGGATTGGGAGCAGTACTTC. The rearrangement links TRBV7-9 to TRBJ2-7; D gene ambiguous. V was pared by 1 base and J by 7 bases, with 8 bases between. CDR3 length: 12 amino acids. In germline, CDR1 is SEHNR, CDR2 FQNEAQ (reference sequence).

The chain employs TRBV18 and TRBJ1-1; perhaps TRBD1 as D (5 bases). Germline assignment: CDR1 KGHSH and CDR2 LQKENI. The CDR3 extends over 14 amino acids. Trimming left V 2 bases short and J 5 bases short, with 12 bases between. Written as DNA, the CDR3 is TGTGCCAGCTCACCAGGGACTAGTAGGACTGAAGCTTTCTTT. It yields the protein CASSPGTSRTEAFF.

The V and J genes are TRBV20-1 and TRBJ1-2; no definite D call. V was clipped by 6 bases and J by 10 bases, with 12 bases between them. The CDR3 sequence is 10 residues long. CDR1 DFQATT and CDR2 SNEGSKA come from the germline V gene (reference sequence). Written as DNA, the CDR3 is TGCAGTGCCGGTAGCTTGGACTACACCTTC. It codes for CSAGSLDYTF.

This rearrangement joins TRBV5-1 to TRBJ1-2, with D unclear. CDR1 SGHRS and CDR2 YFSETQ come from the germline V gene. V lost 0 bases and J 5 bases, leaving 23 bases between the germline ends. CDR3 size: 18 residues. CDR3 nucleotide sequence: TGCGCCAGCAGCTTGGCTATTCGCCAACGAGGTCAACCTTATGGCTACACCTTC. It codes for CASSLAIRQRGQPYGYTF.

V and J are TRBV3-1 (or the pseudogene TRBV3-2) and TRBJ1-1, with D possibly TRBD1 on 6 matching bases. The CDR3 spans 12 residues. Germline V CDR1 and CDR2: LGHDT, YNNKEL (reference sequence). Trimming took 4 bases from V and 11 from J, leaving 14 bases between them. CDR3 nucleotides: TGTGCCAGCAGCCGTTCGGGGGCCGAGGCTTTCTTT. Translation: CASSRSGAEAFF.

V is TRBV6-2 or TRBV6-3 and J is TRBJ2-5; D is unresolved. The germline gives CDR1 MNHEY, CDR2 SVGEGT. The CDR3 is 12 amino acids. Trimming shortened V by 3 bases and J by 2 bases, and 4 bases separated the two germline ends. The CDR3 DNA reads TGTGCCAGCAGTTATTTACAAGAGACCCAGTACTTC. Its translation is CASSYLQETQYF.

This rearrangement joins TRBV6-2 or TRBV6-3 to TRBJ2-7; D ambiguous. V was cut by 5 bases and J by 3 bases, with 8 bases left in between. The CDR3 loop spans 12 amino acids. Germline V gives CDR1 MNHEY, CDR2 SVGEGT. Here the CDR3 DNA reads TGTGCCAGCAGTCTACTCAGCTACGAGCAGTACTTC. Its translation is CASSLLSYEQYF.

The rearrangement joins TRBV19 to TRBJ2-1; 7 bases fit TRBD2. The CDR3 contains 16 residues. Germline CDR1 is LNHDA and CDR2 is SQIVND (reference sequence). The J segment lost 3 bases and the V segment lost 4 bases, leaving 9 bases of the junction unmatched. For the CDR3, the DNA is TGTGCCAGTAGTACCCTGGACGGGGGGTTCTACAATGAGCAGTTCTTC. Protein sequence: CASSTLDGGFYNEQFF. Supplemented by reference TRBV19 and TRBJ2-1, the full variable domain reads DGGITQSPKYLFRKEGQNVTLSCEQNLNHDAMYWYRQDPGQGLRLIYYSQIVNDFQKGDIAEGYSVSREKKESFPLTVTSAQKNPTAFYLCASSTLDGGFYNEQFFGPGTRLTVL.

The chain has TRBV19 and TRBJ2-2; D perhaps matches TRBD2 (5 bases). The CDR3 sequence is 13 residues long. The V gene's germline CDR1 is LNHDA and CDR2 SQIVND (reference sequence). V was cut by 5 bases and J by 6 bases, with 10 bases left in between. CDR3 sequence: CASSSSPSGELFF. CDR3 sequence (DNA): TGTGCCAGTAGTTCTAGCCCATCCGGGGAGCTGTTTTTT.

The chain couples TRBV29-1 to TRBJ2-3; D not certain. This CDR3 has 15 amino acids. Germline CDR1 reads SQVTM; CDR2 reads ANQGSEA. Trimming shortened V by 1 base and J by 2 bases, and 13 bases separated the two germline ends. CDR3 bases: TGCAGCGTTGAAGTGGGCGGAGTGTCCACAGATACGCAGTATTTT. Translation gives CSVEVGGVSTDTQYF.

The V gene is TRBV7-8, the J gene TRBJ2-5, with D hard to call. Trimming stripped 5 bases from V and 5 bases from J, with 9 bases between. This CDR3 is built from 12 residues. The V gene's germline CDR1 is SGHVS and CDR2 FQNEAQ. The DNA for the CDR3 is TGTGCCAGCAGCCCCAGGCGTGAGACCCAGTACTTC. It specifies CASSPRRETQYF.

A single count supports this clone. The chain is built from TRBV14 and TRBJ2-7, with 10 bases aligning to TRBD2. CDR3 length: 15 residues. J gave up 2 bases and V 2 bases, and 3 bases lay outside the gene matches. In germline, CDR1 is SGHDN, CDR2 FVKESK. This CDR3 is CASSQWSGGAYEQYF. CDR3 bases: TGTGCCAGCAGCCAATGGAGCGGGGGGGCCTACGAGCAGTACTTC.

Notes on this clone: Different DNA sequences within this sample yield the same CDR3. The chain is built from TRBV18 and TRBJ2-7, with D unresolved. Germline CDR1 KGHSH, CDR2 LQKENI. CDR3 length: 12 amino acids. Between the trimmed V and J ends, which lost 1 base and 6 bases, there was a span of 7 bases. CDR3 sequence: CASSPQGSEQYF. In DNA form, the CDR3 reads TGTGCCAGCTCACCACAGGGATCCGAGCAGTACTTC. The full variable domain, rest sourced from reference TRBV18 and TRBJ2-7, is NAGVMQNPRHLVRRRGQEARLRCSPMKGHSHVYWYRQLPEEGLKFMVYLQKENIIDESGMPKERFSAEFPKEGPSILRIQQVVRGDSAAYFCASSPQGSEQYFGPGTRLTVT.

This clone was recorded once. The genes are TRBV3-1 (or the pseudogene TRBV3-2) and TRBJ1-4, with TRBD1 matching 8 bases. V trimming: 6 bases; J trimming: 0 bases; junction bases outside the gene matches: 9. The CDR3 sequence is 17 residues long. CDR1 is LGHDT and CDR2 is YNNKEL in the germline V gene (reference sequence). Here the CDR3 DNA reads TGTGCCAGCAGGCAGACAGGGGCCAAGTCAACTAATGAAAAACTGTTTTTT. This translates into CASRQTGAKSTNEKLFF.

To note about this clone: Within the sample, other DNA sequences also encode this same CDR3. The J gene is TRBJ1-5, the V gene TRBV6-5; D gene uncertain. Trimming took 4 bases from V and 0 from J, leaving 4 bases between them. This CDR3 spans 13 amino acids. The germline gives CDR1 MNHEY, CDR2 SVGAGI. The DNA of the CDR3 is TGTGCCAGCAGTTCACATAGCAATCAGCCCCAGCATTTT. Its protein is CASSSHSNQPQHF.

J is TRBJ1-5 and V is TRBV10-3; TRBD1 agrees at 7 bases. V shed 3 bases, J shed 6 bases, and the junction held 5 bases outside the gene matches. The V gene's germline CDR1 is ENHRY and CDR2 SYGVKD. The CDR3 consists of 14 residues. The CDR3 DNA sequence: TGTGCCATCAGTGATGGACAGGTGGGTCAGCCCCAGCATTTT. Amino acid sequence: CAISDGQVGQPQHF.

This chain uses TRBV3-1 (or the pseudogene TRBV3-2) with TRBJ2-2, with D perhaps matching TRBD1 (5 bases). Germline-derived CDR1 and CDR2 are LGHDT and YNNKEL (reference sequence). This CDR3 has 14 residues. V was trimmed by 3 bases and J by 1 base, leaving 6 bases between them. The CDR3 DNA is TGTGCCAGCAGCCACGACAGGAACACCGGGGAGCTGTTTTTT. Translated, it gives CASSHDRNTGELFF.

V is TRBV6-5 and J is TRBJ2-6, with D unresolved. V dropped 6 bases and J dropped 0 bases, with 9 bases sitting between them. The CDR3 has 15 residues. Germline assignment: CDR1 MNHEY and CDR2 SVGAGI. This CDR3 reads CASRAPSSGANVLTF. CDR3 sequence (DNA): TGTGCCAGCAGAGCCCCGTCCTCTGGGGCCAACGTCCTGACTTTC.

The chain recombines TRBV3-1 (or the pseudogene TRBV3-2) with TRBJ2-2; no firm D call. V lost 1 base to trimming and J lost 4 bases, with 7 bases between them. The length of the CDR3 is 14 residues. CDR1 is LGHDT, CDR2 YNNKEL, per germline (reference sequence). The CDR3 DNA reads as TGTGCCAGCAGCCAAGGGGTGGGCACCGGGGAGCTGTTTTTT. This encodes CASSQGVGTGELFF.

The chain joins TRBV7-6 to TRBJ2-3; D unclear. The CDR3 spans 12 residues. Between the trimmed V and J ends, which lost 5 bases and 3 bases, there was a span of 6 bases. Per the germline V gene, CDR1 is SGHVS and CDR2 is FNYEAQ. In DNA, the CDR3 is TGTGCCAGCAGCCTTCCTACAGATACGCAGTATTTT. This translates into CASSLPTDTQYF.

V is TRBV3-1 (or the pseudogene TRBV3-2) and J is TRBJ2-2; the match to TRBD2 covers 10 bases. Looked up from germline, CDR1 is LGHDT and CDR2 is YNNKEL (reference sequence). This CDR3 is built from 17 residues. The V and J ends lost 4 bases and 6 bases, in that order; junction bases with no gene match: 11. This CDR3 is CASSPTSSGSHAGELFF. CDR3 bases: TGTGCCAGCAGCCCCACCTCTAGCGGGAGTCACGCCGGGGAGCTGTTTTTT.

The rearrangement joins TRBV7-3 to TRBJ2-5; 9 bases align to TRBD2. Germline assignment: CDR1 SGHTA and CDR2 FQGTGA. J lost 5 bases, V lost 5 bases, and 6 bases had no gene match. This CDR3 has 14 residues. CDR3 amino acids: CASSPAGGQETQYF. The CDR3 DNA sequence: TGTGCCAGCAGCCCAGCGGGGGGCCAGGAGACCCAGTACTTC.

The chain combines TRBV7-3 with TRBJ2-1; D not resolved. The V end lost 2 bases, the J end lost 2 bases, and 10 bases lay between the germline ends. In germline, CDR1 is SGHTA, CDR2 FQGTGA. There are 15 residues in the CDR3. In DNA form, the CDR3 reads TGTGCCAGCAGCTTAGGGAACCCAGCCTACAATGAGCAGTTCTTC. Protein: CASSLGNPAYNEQFF.

This clone has only a few counts. The V and J genes are TRBV7-8 and TRBJ2-7; D might be TRBD1 or TRBD2, each matching 5 bases. V lost 5 bases and J 4 bases, leaving 15 bases between the germline ends. The germline V gene has CDR1 SGHVS and CDR2 FQNEAQ. This CDR3 spans 14 amino acids. In DNA, the CDR3 is TGTGCCAGCAGCCCCGGGACCCCCGCGTACGAGCAGTACTTC. Translation gives CASSPGTPAYEQYF.